Listed below are T cell receptor beta chains from one sample, sequenced in a study of cytotoxic CD8 clonotypes in ibrutinib-treated CLL. Sequencing was performed with immunoSEQ multiplex PCR; in TCRdb, only in-frame clones are kept and a portion is missing. The table includes roughly 220,000 clones, 79% detected once. Material: PBMCs, obtained after 12 months of ibrutinib treatment. The source of these receptors is a human donor with chronic lymphocytic leukemia. CDR3s include the opening cysteine and the closing phenylalanine or tryptophan.

TRBJ1-3,TRBV15,CATSRGTGNTIYF
TRBJ1-5,TRBV5-4,CASSLSSGHPNSNQPQHF
TRBJ2-5,TRBV6-1,CASTDPDRGLQETQYF
TRBJ2-5,TRBV2,CASLRDMGTQYF
TRBJ1-4,TRBV4-2,CASSQNLGGEKLFF
TRBJ1-1,TRBV9,CASSAMTGTYTEAFF
TRBJ1-2,TRBV5-1,CASSLGAVENYGYTF
TRBJ2-7,TRBV5-6,CASSLDGTGSEQYF
TRBJ2-1,TRBV4-1,CASSQTWTSLDEQFF
TRBJ1-5,TRBV18,CASSPGEGDSQPQHF
TRBJ1-1,TRBV5-4,CASSSGTRGAFF
TRBJ1-5,TRBV15,CATSRLGGDSSNQPQHF
TRBJ1-6,TRBV5-4,CASAARDSPLHF
TRBJ2-5,TRBV19,CASSIWGQGRTQYF
TRBJ2-2,TRBV30,CATVRGGTLFLEFNTGELFF
TRBJ2-3,TRBV6-5,CASSPRVTQYF
TRBJ2-3,TRBV7-2,CASSSGLDVLTDTQYF